The 15 T cell receptor beta chains given below trace back to one sample, sequenced in a study of metastatic and nonmetastatic thyroid tumors. TCRdb re-analyzed the PCR reads using MiXCR. Among fewer than 40,000 clones listed, about 18% were seen once. Thyroid surgery had not been preceded by any treatment in any patient. The specimen sequenced was blood. These receptors originate from a male donor with papillary thyroid cancer or a benign thyroid nodule (not recorded which). Some clones in this sample may be carry-over from other donors' samples.

This clone has a handful of counts. The CDR3 region is CASSETSGRDEQFF. CDR3 in DNA: TGTGCCAGCAGCGAAACTAGCGGGCGGGATGAGCAGTTCTTC. The chain combines TRBV6-1 with TRBJ2-1; 9 bases align to TRBD2. The germline V gene encodes CDR1 MNHNS and CDR2 SASEGT. The ends lost 6 bases at V and 8 bases at J; junction bases unmatched: 8. The CDR3 has 14 amino acids.

The chain carries TRBV30 and TRBJ1-6, with 10 bases lining up with TRBD1. V shed 3 bases, J shed 8 bases, and the junction held 7 bases outside the gene matches. The CDR3 spans 15 residues. Germline lookup yields CDR1 GTSNPN and CDR2 SVGIG (reference sequence). This CDR3 is CAWSPGQGGDSPLHF. CDR3 coding DNA: TGTGCCTGGAGCCCAGGACAGGGGGGGGATTCACCCCTCCACTTT.

The chain combines TRBV6-1 with TRBJ1-1; TRBD1 might be the D (5 bases). There are 15 residues in the CDR3. V lost 7 bases and J 1 base, leaving 16 bases between the germline ends. Per the germline V gene, CDR1 is MNHNS and CDR2 is SASEGT. In DNA, the CDR3 is TGTGCCAGCACGGGGCGGGGCAAGGGGAACACTGAAGCTTTCTTT. This gives the protein CASTGRGKGNTEAFF.

The rearrangement joins TRBV5-6 to TRBJ2-5; D unclear. This CDR3 is 18 amino acids long. Germline V gene data show CDR1 as SGHDT and CDR2 as YYEEEE. Deletions cut 2 bases from V and 5 bases from J, with 25 bases between. The CDR3 is CASSFAVPDPPNRETQYF. The CDR3 nucleotides read TGTGCCAGCAGCTTTGCGGTTCCAGACCCTCCGAATCGGGAGACCCAGTACTTC.

This clone has a handful of counts. The rearrangement links TRBV25-1 to TRBJ2-3; a weak D match, TRBD2 (6 bases). The CDR3 loop spans 16 amino acids. With 5 bases removed from V and 3 bases from J, the gap between germline ends came to 18 bases. CDR1 MGHDK and CDR2 SYGVNS come from the germline V gene. The CDR3 sequence: CASSRRGLGDTDTQYF. The CDR3 coding sequence is TGTGCCAGCAGTCGCCGGGGACTTGGCGATACAGATACGCAGTATTTT.

Regarding this clone: The germline gene is not matched at one end of the junction; a read error may be the cause. The chain recombines TRBV7-9 with TRBJ2-2; a possible D gene is TRBD1 (6 bases). CDR1 and CDR2 from the germline V gene are SEHNR and FQNEAQ (reference sequence). This CDR3 is built from 15 residues. CDR3 nucleotides: TGTGTCAGCAGCTTACAGGGAATGGGCACCGGGGAGCTGTTTTTT. Protein sequence: CVSSLQGMGTGELFF.

The sample holds many counts of this clone. V is TRBV11-2 and J is TRBJ1-2, with 10 bases that match TRBD1. Germline V gene lookup returns CDR1 SGHAT and CDR2 FQNNGV. The CDR3 has 16 amino acids. J lost 2 bases, V lost 0 bases, and 3 bases had no gene match. In DNA, the CDR3 is TGTGCCAGCAGCTTAGACGGGGGACAGGGGAACTATGGCTACACCTTC. Translating it yields CASSLDGGQGNYGYTF.

The CDR3 loop is CASSSYSAHEAFF. For the CDR3, the DNA is TGTGCCAGCAGTTCGTACAGCGCCCATGAAGCTTTCTTT. The genes are TRBV27 and TRBJ1-1; no clear D. The CDR3 is 13 residues long. Germline assignment: CDR1 MNHEY and CDR2 SMNVEV (reference sequence). Trimming shortened V by 4 bases and J by 7 bases, and 13 bases separated the two germline ends.

This clone showed up many times. This sequence joins TRBV29-1 and TRBJ1-1, with TRBD1 matching 10 bases. Per germline, CDR1 SQVTM and CDR2 ANQGSEA. The CDR3 is made up of 14 amino acids. For the CDR3, the DNA is TGCAACCCTAACCGACAGGGGGCTTACACTGAAGCTTTCTTT. Protein: CNPNRQGAYTEAFF.

CDR3 coding DNA: TGTGCCAGCAGCGTAGAGGGACAGGGGGACGAGCAGTACTTC. As protein: CASSVEGQGDEQYF. The J gene is TRBJ2-7, the V gene TRBV9; 11 nucleotides match TRBD1. Germline V gene lookup returns CDR1 SGDLS and CDR2 YYNGEE. The CDR3 has 14 residues. The junction had 1 base not matched to a gene; V was cut back by 0 bases and J by 5 bases.

This clone was detected only a few times. A read error may account for a junction end that differs from germline. V gene TRBV6-4 combines with J gene TRBJ2-3, with a weak D call TRBD1 (5 bases). CDR1 and CDR2 (germline): MRHNA, SNTAGT. CDR3 length: 15 residues. DNA of the CDR3: TGTGTCAGCAGTGCCTGGACATCTAGCACAGATACGCAGTATTTT. Amino acid sequence: CVSSAWTSSTDTQYF.

This clone occurred many times. CDR3 bases: TGTGCCAGTAGTATAGGGCCCCAGGGATTGACCTACAATGAGCAGTTCTTC. It yields the protein CASSIGPQGLTYNEQFF. V usage is TRBV19 and J usage is TRBJ2-1; D is possibly TRBD1 (5 bases). V lost 1 base and J lost 2, with 15 bases in between. Per germline, CDR1 LNHDA and CDR2 SQIVND (reference sequence). CDR3 length: 17 amino acids.

This chain joins TRBV7-2 and TRBJ2-7, with D perhaps TRBD1 (6 bases). V lost 3 bases to trimming and J lost 6 bases, with 15 bases between them. CDR1 is SGHTA and CDR2 is FQGNSA in the germline V gene. The CDR3 sequence is 14 residues long. Here the CDR3 DNA reads TGTGCCAGCAGCTTTGGTCAGGGGAGTTCCGAGCAGTACTTC. Encoded protein: CASSFGQGSSEQYF.

This clone was seen once. V gene TRBV20-1 combines with J gene TRBJ1-2; weak D call: TRBD1 (5 bases). CDR1 DFQATT and CDR2 SNEGSKA come from the germline V gene (reference sequence). Between the trimmed V and J ends, which lost 3 bases and 0 bases, there was a span of 11 bases. The CDR3 is made up of 14 amino acids. Here the CDR3 reads CSARGGLSNYGYTF. The CDR3 bases are TGCAGTGCTAGGGGGGGATTATCTAACTATGGCTACACCTTC.

The rearrangement uses TRBV30 and TRBJ2-7, with 9 bases lining up with TRBD1. This CDR3 has 15 residues. The V segment lost 3 bases and the J segment 5 bases; nucleotides outside the gene matches: 11. Germline lookup yields CDR1 GTSNPN and CDR2 SVGIG (reference sequence). The CDR3 protein is CAWRGPGTGKHEQYF. CDR3 nucleotide sequence: TGTGCCTGGAGGGGACCCGGGACAGGGAAACACGAGCAGTACTTC.